This is a list of T cell receptor beta chains from one sample in a study of technical replicates of blood from several donors. Profiled with immunoSEQ multiplex PCR; TCRdb holds only in-frame clones, not every one. The sample holds around 100,000 clones; over 85% are singletons and the top ten take roughly 0.35%. Material: T cells isolated from PBMCs. Every receptor here comes from a human donor in good health. The CDR3 runs from the conserved cysteine through the conserved F or W. The D gene is left open where the match is weak. Rows give clone size only sometimes, using once, few, many, or a class for an expanded clone.

>TRBV10-3|-|-|TRBJ1-4
CAIRSTNEKLFF
TGTGCCATCCGTTCAACTAATGAAAAACTGTTTTTT
>TRBV13|-|TRBD2|TRBJ2-7
CASSLEAGLAVYEQYF
TGTGCCAGCAGCTTAGAGGCGGGACTAGCGGTCTACGAGCAGTACTTC
>TRBV14|-|-|TRBJ1-5
CASSQGGDQPQHF
TGTGCCAGCAGCCAAGGGGGGGATCAGCCCCAGCATTTT
>TRBV10-2|-|TRBD1|TRBJ2-5
CASSEFLMDREIVETQYF
TGCGCCAGCAGTGAATTTCTTATGGACAGGGAGATCGTGGAGACCCAGTACTTC
>TRBV6-5|-|-|TRBJ1-1
CASSFSGRAPNTEAFF
TGTGCCAGCAGTTTCTCGGGGCGCGCCCCCAACACTGAAGCTTTCTTT
>TRBV2|-|TRBD2|TRBJ2-3
CASNPTSGGLFGTDTQYF
TGTGCCAGCAACCCGACTAGCGGGGGACTTTTTGGCACAGATACGCAGTATTTT
>TRBV9|-|-|TRBJ2-3
CASSEQTHRTDTQYF
TGTGCCAGCAGCGAACAGACCCATCGTACAGATACGCAGTATTTT
>TRBV5-4|-|-|TRBJ1-1
CASHRDTPRGTEAFF
TGTGCCAGCCACCGGGACACCCCACGGGGCACTGAAGCTTTCTTT
>TRBV27|few|TRBD2|TRBJ2-7
CASSLGGSSYEQYF
TGTGCCAGCAGTTTAGGCGGGAGCTCCTACGAGCAGTACTTC
>TRBV7-9|-|-|TRBJ1-5
CASSLGTGNQPQHF
TGTGCCAGCAGCTTAGGGACAGGCAATCAGCCCCAGCATTTT
>TRBV5-1|once|TRBD2|TRBJ2-1
CASSLPGTSGPYNEQFF
TGCGCCAGCAGCTTACCCGGGACTAGCGGCCCTTACAATGAGCAGTTCTTC
>TRBV6-5|-|-|TRBJ2-2
CASSSTRGGELFF
TGTGCCAGCAGTTCGACCAGAGGCGGGGAGCTGTTTTTT
>TRBV7-9|-|TRBD1|TRBJ2-7
CASSLGGQETYEQYF
TGTGCCAGCAGCTTAGGTGGACAGGAGACCTACGAGCAGTACTTC
>TRBV7-2|-|-|TRBJ2-3
CASSLVRDTQYF
TGTGCCAGCAGCTTAGTCAGAGATACGCAGTATTTT
>TRBV9|-|-|TRBJ2-7
CASSVEGRGIDEQYF
TGTGCCAGCAGCGTAGAAGGCAGGGGAATCGACGAGCAGTACTTC
>TRBV11-3|-|TRBD2|TRBJ2-1
CASSLEWAGGGYNEQFF
TGTGCCAGCAGCTTAGAGTGGGCGGGAGGAGGATACAATGAGCAGTTCTTC
>TRBV7-9|few|TRBD1|TRBJ1-1
CASRPTGEEPEAFF
TGTGCCAGCAGGCCTACAGGGGAAGAACCGGAAGCTTTCTTT
>TRBV27|-|-|TRBJ1-1
CASSLASNTEAFF
TGTGCCAGCAGTTTGGCCTCTAACACTGAAGCTTTCTTT
>TRBV7-9|once|-|TRBJ1-3
CASSLEGSGNTIYF
TGTGCCAGCAGCTTAGAGGGGTCTGGAAACACCATATATTTT
>TRBV6-5|-|-|TRBJ1-4
CASSPGGTNEKLFF
TGTGCCAGCAGTCCCGGGGGGACTAATGAAAAACTGTTTTTT
>TRBV29-1|-|-|TRBJ2-3
CSVEVAGDTQYF
TGCAGCGTTGAGGTGGCAGGGGATACGCAGTATTTT
>TRBV28|-|-|TRBJ1-5
CASSFSAVSGSNQPQHF
TGTGCCAGCAGTTTTTCCGCTGTGTCGGGAAGCAATCAGCCCCAGCATTTT
>TRBV10-3|-|-|TRBJ2-3
CAISESTRQLTDTQYF
TGTGCCATCAGTGAGTCGACAAGGCAGCTCACAGATACGCAGTATTTT
>TRBV27|-|-|TRBJ1-2
CASSPMVGGYTF
TGTGCCAGCAGTCCTATGGTTGGTGGCTACACCTTC
>TRBV6-5|-|TRBD2|TRBJ2-2
CASGGLAGFTGELFF
TGTGCCAGCGGGGGACTAGCGGGCTTCACCGGGGAGCTGTTTTTT
>TRBV2|-|-|TRBJ2-3
CASSVGGSTDTQYF
TGTGCCAGCAGTGTAGGCGGTAGCACAGATACGCAGTATTTT
>TRBV7-2|-|TRBD2|TRBJ2-1
CASSLGTSGYNEQFF
TGTGCCAGCAGCCTCGGGACTAGCGGTTACAATGAGCAGTTCTTC
>TRBV10-3|-|-|TRBJ2-2
CAISETRVESTGELFF
TGTGCCATCAGTGAGACCAGGGTCGAGAGCACCGGGGAGCTGTTTTTT
>TRBV5-5|-|TRBD1|TRBJ2-7
CASSEGQGLSYEQYF
TGTGCCAGCAGCGAGGGACAGGGACTATCCTACGAGCAGTACTTC
>TRBV10-3|-|TRBD2|TRBJ2-2
CAIRREDTGELFF
TGTGCCATCAGGCGGGAGGATACCGGGGAGCTGTTTTTT
>TRBV7-9|-|-|TRBJ2-7
CASSLSGYEQYF
TGTGCCAGCAGCTTATCGGGATACGAGCAGTACTTC
>TRBV9|-|TRBD2|TRBJ2-1
CASSVSLAEYNEQFF
TGTGCCAGCAGCGTAAGTCTAGCGGAATACAATGAGCAGTTCTTC
>TRBV11-3|few|-|TRBJ1-1
CASSYMTPTEAFF
TGTGCCAGCAGCTACATGACTCCCACTGAAGCTTTCTTT
>TRBV5-4|-|-|TRBJ2-7
CASSANRQGSYEQYF
TGTGCCAGCAGCGCGAATCGGCAGGGAAGCTACGAGCAGTACTTC
>TRBV30|-|TRBD2|TRBJ2-3
CAWRSYGGADTQYF
TGTGCCTGGAGGTCCTATGGGGGGGCAGATACGCAGTATTTT
>TRBV25-1|-|-|TRBJ2-3
CASSELVGGGSRDTQYF
TGTGCCAGCAGTGAACTTGTTGGCGGTGGGAGTAGAGATACGCAGTATTTT
>TRBV9|-|TRBD2|TRBJ2-2
CASSVAQVLAGQGKTPGELFF
TGTGCCAGCAGCGTAGCCCAGGTACTAGCGGGCCAGGGGAAAACGCCCGGGGAGCTGTTTTTT
>TRBV27|-|TRBD1|TRBJ1-5
CASSEGARQPQHF
TGTGCCAGCAGCGAGGGGGCCCGGCAGCCCCAGCATTTT
>TRBV11-2|-|TRBD2|TRBJ2-1
CASSTGLAAGLEQFF
TGTGCCAGCAGTACAGGACTAGCTGCCGGACTTGAGCAGTTCTTC
>TRBV6-5|-|-|TRBJ1-1
CASSPGRGRDEAFF
TGTGCCAGCAGCCCGGGGAGGGGCAGGGATGAAGCTTTCTTT
>TRBV11-2|-|TRBD1|TRBJ1-2
CASSLSRGQGARGGGYTF
TGTGCCAGCAGCTTAAGTAGGGGACAGGGGGCGCGGGGAGGAGGCTACACCTTC
>TRBV19|-|-|TRBJ1-1
CASSTTGEGEETEAFF
TGTGCCAGTAGTACGACGGGGGAAGGAGAGGAAACTGAAGCTTTCTTT
>TRBV27|-|TRBD1|TRBJ2-7
CASSFGGQTYEQYF
TGTGCCAGCAGCTTTGGGGGACAGACCTACGAGCAGTACTTC
>TRBV6-5|-|-|TRBJ2-3
CASSYRGTLTDTQYF
TGTGCCAGCAGTTACAGGGGGACCCTCACAGATACGCAGTATTTT
>TRBV7-9|-|-|TRBJ2-3
CASSSRTSTDTQYF
TGTGCCAGCAGCTCTAGGACTTCCACAGATACGCAGTATTTT
>TRBV2|-|-|TRBJ2-1
CASSFLGSSYNEQFF
TGTGCCAGCAGTTTCTTGGGGAGCTCCTACAATGAGCAGTTCTTC
>TRBV27|-|-|TRBJ2-7
CASSLFSATSSYEQYF
TGTGCCAGCAGTTTATTCTCCGCTACCTCCTCCTACGAGCAGTACTTC
>TRBV13|once|-|TRBJ1-4
CASSRMELNEKLFF
TGTGCCAGCAGCCGAATGGAGCTTAATGAAAAACTGTTTTTT
>TRBV5-4|-|-|TRBJ2-1
CASSTRGQSSYNEQFF
TGTGCCAGCAGCACCCGCGGCCAAAGCTCCTACAATGAGCAGTTCTTC
>TRBV7-2|once|-|TRBJ2-3
CASSPPPGTDTQYF
TGTGCCAGCAGCCCCCCACCGGGGACAGATACGCAGTATTTT
>TRBV5-6|-|-|TRBJ2-7
CASADSPYEQYF
TGTGCCAGCGCTGACAGTCCCTACGAGCAGTACTTC
>TRBV4-2|-|-|TRBJ2-1
CASRGGAAFGNEQFF
TGTGCCAGCAGGGGGGGGGCGGCTTTCGGAAATGAGCAGTTCTTC
>TRBV5-1|-|TRBD1|TRBJ2-1
CASSLENRTDRGSHEQFF
TGCGCCAGCAGCTTGGAAAACCGGACAGACAGGGGGTCCCATGAGCAGTTCTTC
>TRBV11-2|-|-|TRBJ2-1
CASSLGHNEQFF
TGTGCCAGCAGCCTCGGTCACAATGAGCAGTTCTTC
>TRBV5-6|-|TRBD2|TRBJ2-7
CASSFRLAGGNEQYF
TGTGCCAGCAGCTTCCGACTAGCGGGAGGCAACGAGCAGTACTTC